This entry describes one TCR beta chain. What it binds is unknown. V was trimmed by 5 bases and J by 9 bases, leaving 8 bases between them. This CDR3 spans 12 amino acids. Germline assignment: CDR1 SGHVS and CDR2 FQNEAQ. This sample stems from a study of a mutant IDH1 vaccine in newly diagnosed glioma. Background on the study: Those enrolled had earlier been treated with radiotherapy, temozolomide, or both, mostly both.

Indicated time point: week 5, during vaccination. Topical imiquimod accompanied each vaccine dose, which consisted of 300 ug of mutant IDH1 20-mer peptide. Donors had new IDH1-mutant astrocytomas of WHO grade 3 or 4 (ATRX-lost). The repertoire was sequenced with immunoSEQ multiplex PCR; TCRdb's copy has only in-frame clones and lacks some. The table records roughly 50,000 clones, roughly 78% of them present only once. The rearrangement joins TRBV7-8 to TRBJ1-6; D unresolved. The specimen was PBMCs, collected from a glioma patient whose treatment included an IDH1 peptide vaccine. The source is a woman aged 40 to 55 with glioma. The CDR3 sequence: CASSPDSSPLHF. For the CDR3, the DNA is TGTGCCAGCAGCCCAGACTCTTCACCCCTCCACTTT.